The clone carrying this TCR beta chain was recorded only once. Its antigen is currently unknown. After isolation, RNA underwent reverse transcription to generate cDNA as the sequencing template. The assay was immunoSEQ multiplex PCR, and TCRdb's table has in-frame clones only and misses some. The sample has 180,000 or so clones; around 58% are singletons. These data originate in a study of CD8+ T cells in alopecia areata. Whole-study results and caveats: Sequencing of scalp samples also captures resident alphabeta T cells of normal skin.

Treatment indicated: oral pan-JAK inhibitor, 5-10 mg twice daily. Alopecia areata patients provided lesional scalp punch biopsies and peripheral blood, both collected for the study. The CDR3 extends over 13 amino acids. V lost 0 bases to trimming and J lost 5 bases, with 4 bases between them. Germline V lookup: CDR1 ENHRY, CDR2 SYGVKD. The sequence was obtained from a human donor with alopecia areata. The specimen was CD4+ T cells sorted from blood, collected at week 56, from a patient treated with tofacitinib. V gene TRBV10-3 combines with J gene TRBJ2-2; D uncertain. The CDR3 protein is CAISESGTGELFF. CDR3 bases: TGTGCCATCAGTGAGTCGGGGACCGGGGAGCTGTTTTTT.